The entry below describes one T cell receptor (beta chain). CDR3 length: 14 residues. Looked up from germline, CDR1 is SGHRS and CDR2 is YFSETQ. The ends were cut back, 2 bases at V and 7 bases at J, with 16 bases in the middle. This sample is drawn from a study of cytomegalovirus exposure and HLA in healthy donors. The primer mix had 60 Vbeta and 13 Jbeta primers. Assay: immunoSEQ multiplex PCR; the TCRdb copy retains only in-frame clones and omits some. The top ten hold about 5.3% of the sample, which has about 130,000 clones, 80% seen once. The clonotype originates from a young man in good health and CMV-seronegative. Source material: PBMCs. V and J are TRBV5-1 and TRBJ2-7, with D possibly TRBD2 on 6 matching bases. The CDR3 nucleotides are TGCGCCAGCAGCTTTGGAGGGTTCATGGGAGAGCAGTACTTC. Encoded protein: CASSFGGFMGEQYF.